These 9 T cell receptor beta chains were all obtained from the same sample, sequenced in a study of blood T cell repertoires in COVID-19. Some clones are missing from TCRdb's copy, which holds only in-frame ones; the method was immunoSEQ multiplex PCR. In the table there are roughly 500,000 clones, 70% to 90% of which are singletons. The specimen sequenced was PBMCs or T cells enriched from blood (not recorded which). Receptor source: a woman aged 55-70 years who had recovered from COVID-19.

The chain carries TRBV5-5 and TRBJ1-4; 7 bases match TRBD1. Per the germline V gene, CDR1 is SGHKS and CDR2 is YYEKEE (reference sequence). J lost 5 bases, V lost 4 bases, and 5 bases had no gene match. This CDR3 comprises 14 residues. The CDR3 DNA reads as TGTGCCAGCAGCGCGACGACAGGGAATGAAAAACTGTTTTTT. Translated: CASSATTGNEKLFF.

The chain combines TRBV30 with TRBJ1-5; D is ambiguous. The length of the CDR3 is 11 residues. Germline V CDR1 and CDR2: GTSNPN, SVGIG (reference sequence). V gave up 5 bases and J gave up 6 bases, with 8 bases separating them. Here the CDR3 reads CAWGRTQPQHF. The CDR3, as DNA: TGTGCCTGGGGGAGAACTCAGCCCCAGCATTTT.

This sequence joins TRBV25-1 and TRBJ2-2; 8 bases agree with TRBD1. Germline V CDR1 and CDR2: MGHDK, SYGVNS. V lost 3 bases and J lost 0; bases outside the gene matches: 3. The CDR3 loop spans 16 amino acids. The CDR3 region is CASSEWTGTNTGELFF. The DNA of the CDR3 is TGTGCCAGCAGTGAGTGGACAGGGACGAACACCGGGGAGCTGTTTTTT.

The chain has TRBV11-2 and TRBJ1-5, with 7 bases aligning to TRBD1. This CDR3 has 14 amino acids. The germline V gene encodes CDR1 SGHAT and CDR2 FQNNGV. J lost 7 bases, V lost 3 bases, and 6 bases had no gene match. The CDR3 sequence: CASSFTGVGQPQHF. DNA of the CDR3: TGTGCCAGCAGCTTTACAGGGGTTGGACAGCCCCAGCATTTT.

V is TRBV12-3 or TRBV12-4 and J is TRBJ1-1; D possibly corresponds to TRBD1 (5 bases). This CDR3 is 13 amino acids long. The germline V and J ends were trimmed by 6 bases and 0 bases, with 8 bases remaining between them. The CDR3 DNA is TGTGCCAGCAGCACGACAGTGAACACTGAAGCTTTCTTT. Its protein product is CASSTTVNTEAFF.

V gene TRBV5-1 combines with J gene TRBJ2-1; possible D gene TRBD2, 5 bases. Between the trimmed V and J ends, which lost 0 bases and 5 bases, there was a span of 9 bases. There are 14 residues in the CDR3. Germline values: CDR1 SGHRS, CDR2 YFSETQ. This CDR3 reads CASSLERRNNEQFF. In DNA, the CDR3 is TGCGCCAGCAGCTTGGAACGGAGGAACAATGAGCAGTTCTTC.

The CDR3 region has the DNA TGTGCCAGCAGACTGACAGGGGTGGGCACTGAAGCTTTCTTT. Its translation: CASRLTGVGTEAFF. The V and J genes are TRBV2 and TRBJ1-1; 8 positions agree with TRBD1. CDR1 is SNHLY, CDR2 FYNNEI, per germline. Trimming removed 6 bases from V and 4 bases from J; junction bases left unmatched: 7. The CDR3 runs 14 residues.

CDR3 DNA sequence: TGTGCCAGCAGCGGAAGGGGGGGGCCCAGCACAGATACGCAGTATTTT. Its protein product is CASSGRGGPSTDTQYF. V and J are TRBV9 and TRBJ2-3, with D maybe TRBD2 (7 bases). V lost 3 bases and J lost 0, with 14 bases in between. Germline-derived CDR1 and CDR2 are SGDLS and YYNGEE. CDR3 length: 16 residues.

The chain recombines TRBV5-6 with TRBJ2-3; D may be TRBD2 (5 bases). Germline-derived CDR1 and CDR2 are SGHDT and YYEEEE. The CDR3 is 11 residues long. With 0 bases removed from V and 14 bases from J, the gap between germline ends came to 10 bases. CDR3 amino acids: CASSLATDWYF. The CDR3 nucleotides read TGTGCCAGCAGCTTGGCCACGGACTGGTATTTT.